A selection of T cell receptor beta chains follows, all from one sample in a study of read filtering for tumor transcriptome and immune sequencing. TCRdb re-called the reads through MiXCR, storing one row per CDR3 protein. Altogether about 21,000 distinct CDR3 sequences are present, 22% being singletons, with the ten largest covering less than 25%. Material: a population of CD138-negative cells sorted from bone marrow. Source of these receptors: a donor over 35 with multiple myeloma. The CDR3 runs from the conserved cysteine through the conserved F or W. A D gene is named only where the DNA matches it firmly. Clone size is given for some rows only: seen once, a few or many times, or a class if the clone is expanded.

clone_size	d_call	j_call	v_call	cdr3_aa	cdr3_nt
many	TRBD2	TRBJ2-7	TRBV14	CASSREAGGGYEQYF	TGTGCCAGCAGCCGAGAAGCGGGAGGAGGTTACGAGCAGTACTTC
-	TRBD2	TRBJ2-5	TRBV7-2	CASSLLGPGGRVEIQYF	TGTGCCAGCAGCTTATTGGGGCCCGGTGGGAGGGTTGAGATCCAGTACTTC
many	TRBD2	TRBJ2-1	TRBV14	CASSQETTSGYNEQFF	TGTGCCAGCAGCCAAGAGACCACTAGCGGTTACAATGAGCAGTTCTTC
many	-	TRBJ2-2	TRBV29-1	CSVEDLRGGTNTGELFF	TGCAGCGTTGAAGATCTTCGGGGCGGGACCAACACCGGGGAGCTGTTTTTT
-	-	TRBJ1-1	TRBV20-1	CSAREAGGGKAEAFF	TGCAGTGCTAGAGAGGCCGGCGGAGGGAAGGCTGAAGCTTTCTTT
-	TRBD1	TRBJ2-7	TRBV18	CASSPGQDYEQYF	TGTGCCAGCTCACCGGGACAGGACTACGAGCAGTACTTC
many	-	TRBJ2-7	TRBV20-1	CSGELIEPTYEQYF	TGCAGTGGGGAACTGATTGAGCCGACTTACGAGCAGTACTTC
few	TRBD1	TRBJ2-1	TRBV11-1	CASSVGQGARNEQFF	TGTGCCAGCAGCGTCGGACAGGGGGCGCGGAATGAGCAGTTCTTC
-	-	TRBJ2-5	TRBV2	CASTPGGQETQYF	TGTGCCAGCACTCCTGGAGGACAAGAGACCCAGTACTTC
many	TRBD2	TRBJ2-7	TRBV5-1	CASSLVLAGTYEQYF	TGCGCCAGCAGCTTGGTTCTAGCGGGAACCTACGAGCAGTACTTC
medium-sized	-	TRBJ1-1	TRBV10-1	CASKAGVNTEAFF	TGCGCCAGCAAGGCAGGGGTGAACACTGAAGCTTTCTTT
many	-	TRBJ2-1	TRBV5-1	CARNEQFF	TGCGCCAGAAATGAGCAGTTCTTC
many	-	TRBJ2-1	TRBV6-1	CASISENAYNEQFF	TGTGCCAGCATTTCGGAAAACGCCTACAATGAGCAGTTCTTC
once	-	TRBJ2-3	TRBV29-1	CSTYFGGTDTKYF	TGCAGTACATACTTCGGGGGCACAGACACGAAGTATTTT
many	-	TRBJ2-6	TRBV2	CASSEQHKITGANVLTF	TGTGCCAGCAGTGAACAACACAAAATAACTGGGGCCAACGTCCTGACTTTC
medium-sized	-	TRBJ2-3	TRBV28	CASSPSSVRFTDTQYF	TGTGCCAGCTCGCCAAGTAGTGTCAGATTCACAGATACGCAGTATTTT
many	TRBD2	TRBJ2-3	TRBV10-3	CAIRRLAGDQGGTDTQYF	TGTGCCATCAGAAGGCTAGCGGGAGACCAGGGCGGCACAGATACGCAGTATTTT
many	TRBD1	TRBJ2-1	TRBV3-1	CASSPTGTYNGQFF	TGTGCCAGCAGCCCGACAGGGACCTACAATGGGCAGTTCTTC
many	-	TRBJ2-7	TRBV5-6	CASSPGRIYGEQYF	TGTGCCAGCAGCCCGGGACGGATATATGGTGAGCAGTACTTC
many	-	TRBJ1-3	TRBV6-1	CAGSVSHQNTVYF	TGTGCCGGCAGTGTGAGTCACCAGAACACCGTATATTTT
-	TRBD2	TRBJ2-1	TRBV7-9	CASSPIQRGVYNEQFF	TGTGCCAGCAGCCCCATCCAGCGGGGCGTATACAATGAGCAGTTCTTC
many	TRBD1	TRBJ2-3	TRBV19	CASSIRAGGAADTQYF	TGTGCCAGTAGTATACGGGCAGGGGGCGCAGCAGATACGCAGTATTTT
-	-	TRBJ1-3	TRBV29-1	CSGGGGPRVGNTIYF	TGCAGCGGGGGTGGAGGACCTAGGGTCGGAAACACCATATATTTT
few	-	TRBJ1-5	TRBV28	CASSTTLGEPQHF	TGTGCCAGCAGTACAACACTGGGGGAGCCCCAGCATTTT